This T cell receptor beta chain originates from a study of vaccination and CD4 T cells after COVID-19. The treatment denotes: roughly 10-day PBMC culture with coronavirus spike peptide pools or control peptides (ViraFEST assay). About this clonotype: The antigen is undetermined.

The CDR3 loop spans 11 amino acids. V was clipped by 9 bases and J by 10 bases, with 14 bases between them. CDR1 is WNHNN and CDR2 is SYGVQD in the germline V gene (reference sequence). Oncomine TCR Beta short-read sequencing was applied to DNA from cultured CD4+ T cells. TCRdb processed the PCR reads anew with MiXCR; each CDR3 protein has one entry. The profile shows more than 15,000 distinct CDR3 sequences, 45% to 65% of them singletons. Input material: CD4+ T cells from blood, cultured in vitro. This clonotype was obtained from a human donor who had recovered from COVID-19. V and J are TRBV10-1 and TRBJ2-3, with D perhaps matching TRBD2 (6 bases). CDR3 in amino acids: CASGSWRAQYF. The CDR3 nucleotides are TGCGCCAGTGGGAGTTGGAGGGCGCAGTATTTT.